A single sample gave rise to the 2 T cell receptor beta chains below, sequenced in a study of long-term antiretroviral therapy in people with HIV. Sequencing relied on immunoSEQ assay v3.0, run at survey level. Data came from immunoSEQ multiplex PCR; TCRdb stores just in-frame clones and leaves some out. The table shows about 19,000 clones, with around nine tenths occurring only once. The sample was unsorted PBMCs, taken 0.5 years after starting antiretroviral therapy. These receptors originate from a man aged 40-49 years with HIV.

This sequence joins TRBV5-1 and TRBJ2-7; unclear D gene. Trimming pared 0 bases from V and 7 bases from J, leaving 11 bases between. This CDR3 region has 13 residues. Germline assignment: CDR1 SGHRS and CDR2 YFSETQ. DNA for the CDR3: TGCGCCAGCAGCTTGGGTGCACCAGAAGAGCAGTACTTC. Translated: CASSLGAPEEQYF. Looking up the rest from reference TRBV5-1 and TRBJ2-7 gives the full variable domain: KAGVTQTPRYLIKTRGQQVTLSCSPISGHRSVSWYQQTPGQGLQFLFEYFSETQRNKGNFPGRFSGRQFSNSRSEMNVSTLELGDSALYLCASSLGAPEEQYFGPGTRLTVT.

This chain uses TRBV11-2 with TRBJ2-1, with 12 bases that match TRBD2. Germline V gene sequence: CDR1 SGHAT, CDR2 FQNNGV. The CDR3 contains 16 residues. Unmatched junction bases numbered 7, after V lost 3 bases and J lost 7 bases. CDR3 sequence: CASSFRLAGAQNEQFF. In nucleotides, the CDR3 is TGTGCCAGCAGCTTTCGACTAGCGGGGGCGCAAAATGAGCAGTTCTTC.